This is a list of T cell receptor beta chains from one sample in a study of blood T cell repertoires in COVID-19. The data were produced by immunoSEQ multiplex PCR, yet TCRdb's version contains in-frame clones alone and is incomplete. The data show roughly 58,000 clones, around 84% seen once. Input material: peripheral blood. The origin of the receptors is a man in his 70s with active COVID-19. CDR3s include the opening cysteine and the closing phenylalanine or tryptophan. D genes are given only for firm matches. The size field is filled for only some rows; it gives once, few, many or a size class.

TRBJ2-3 | - | TRBV4-1 | - | CASSQQTRRDTQYF | TGCGCCAGCAGCCAACAAACACGCAGGGATACGCAGTATTTT
TRBJ1-1 | - | TRBV23-1 | - | CASTQGRYGNTEAFF | TGCGCCAGCACCCAGGGTCGGTATGGGAACACTGAAGCTTTCTTT
TRBJ2-1 | - | TRBV7-3 | - | CASSVNRENEQFF | TGTGCCAGCAGCGTAAACAGGGAAAATGAGCAGTTCTTC
TRBJ2-2 | TRBD2 | TRBV28 | - | CASRGREHTGELFF | TGTGCCAGCAGGGGGCGGGAGCACACCGGGGAGCTGTTTTTT
TRBJ1-2 | - | TRBV7-9 | - | CASSFFRDKSNYGYTF | TGTGCCAGCAGCTTTTTTCGGGACAAGAGTAACTATGGCTACACCTTC
TRBJ1-3 | TRBD1 | TRBV28 | - | CASSSVAGGLRGNTIYF | TGTGCCAGCAGTTCCGTAGCAGGGGGGCTGAGGGGAAACACCATATATTTT
TRBJ1-4 | - | TRBV3-1/TRBV3-2 | - | CASSQGPQGEKLFF | TGTGCCAGCAGCCAGGGGCCTCAAGGAGAAAAACTGTTTTTT
TRBJ1-3 | - | TRBV4-2 | few | CASSQVVASGNTIYF | TGTGCCAGCAGCCAAGTGGTGGCTTCTGGAAACACCATATATTTT
TRBJ1-1 | TRBD1 | TRBV28 | - | CASSQPGQGVGRAFF | TGTGCCAGCAGTCAACCGGGACAGGGGGTAGGAAGAGCTTTCTTT
TRBJ1-5 | TRBD1 | TRBV19 | - | CASSQPGQGRYSNQPQHF | TGTGCCAGTAGTCAGCCGGGACAGGGCCGCTATAGCAATCAGCCCCAGCATTTT
TRBJ1-3 | TRBD1 | TRBV10-3 | - | CAIRVQGALDTIYF | TGTGCCATCAGGGTACAGGGGGCGTTGGACACCATATATTTT
TRBJ2-6 | - | TRBV5-1 | few | CASSLASSGANVLTF | TGCGCCAGCAGCTTGGCCTCCTCTGGGGCCAACGTCCTGACTTTC
TRBJ1-5 | - | TRBV10-3 | - | CAISVAADQPQHF | TGTGCCATCAGTGTTGCTGCGGATCAGCCCCAGCATTTT
TRBJ2-1 | TRBD1 | TRBV29-1 | few | CSVRDRGFDNEQFF | TGCAGCGTCCGAGACAGGGGGTTCGACAATGAGCAGTTCTTC
TRBJ1-5 | - | TRBV4-1 | few | CASSQEAGPQHF | TGCGCCAGCAGCCAAGAAGCTGGGCCCCAGCATTTT
TRBJ2-1 | TRBD2 | TRBV27 | - | CASSLRGTSGASSYNEQFF | TGTGCCAGCAGCCTACGGGGGACTAGCGGGGCGAGCTCCTACAATGAGCAGTTCTTC
TRBJ2-3 | - | TRBV18 | - | CASSPPGSLADTQYF | TGTGCCAGCTCACCACCTGGCTCATTGGCAGATACGCAGTATTTT
TRBJ2-1 | - | TRBV19 | - | CASSLGAPYNEQFF | TGTGCCAGTAGTCTAGGGGCCCCTTACAATGAGCAGTTCTTC